This record looks at one T cell receptor (beta chain) sequence and its context. As yet, its antigen is unknown. The authors reverse transcribed all of the isolated RNA, so sequencing captured expressed TCRB transcripts. Naive, central memory and regulatory T cell samples came to a mean of about 4 million reads. The repertoire was sequenced with immunoSEQ multiplex PCR; TCRdb's copy has only in-frame clones and lacks some. Here the sample spans under 900,000 clones, roughly a sixth being singletons. This record belongs to a study of beta chain features in type 1 diabetes. Germline loops: CDR1 SEHNR, CDR2 FQNEAQ (reference sequence). The CDR3 loop spans 14 amino acids. The V gene lost 5 bases and the J gene lost 3 bases, with 10 bases spanning the gap. Study outcomes and limitations: Type 1 diabetes patients had TCRB CDR3s that were shorter (moderately but significantly so) in all four CD4+ subsets. The study left unresolved whether HLA type influences TCRB rearrangement. cDNA sequencing could over-represent cells with high TCR expression.

The rearrangement uses TRBV7-9 and TRBJ2-2; D unclear. The TCR comes from a woman under 30 in good health. Input material: naive CD4+ T cells from blood. The CDR3: CASSLSAYTGELFF. The DNA for the CDR3 is TGTGCCAGCAGCCTGAGCGCTTACACCGGGGAGCTGTTTTTT.